These T cell receptor beta chains were read from a single sample in a study of a mutant IDH1 vaccine in newly diagnosed glioma. Repertoires were generated with immunoSEQ multiplex PCR, while TCRdb's copy carries only in-frame clones and drops some. Of about 88,000 clones listed, approximately 80% were seen once; the top ten hold 4.5% to 5.5%. The material was PBMCs, obtained from a glioma patient treated with radiotherapy, temozolomide or both. These receptors all stem from a man in his forties with glioma. Some clones in this sample may be carry-over from other donors' samples. Both conserved end residues are part of each CDR3. D genes are given only for firm matches.

V: TRBV28; D: TRBD1; J: TRBJ1-1; CDR3: CASSSGGQDDTEAFF; DNA: TGTGCCAGCAGTTCGGGGGGACAGGACGACACTGAAGCTTTCTTT
V: TRBV2; D: NA; J: TRBJ1-2; CDR3: CASTPKGIQTYGYTF; DNA: TGTGCCAGCACCCCGAAGGGGATACAGACCTATGGCTACACCTTC
V: TRBV30; D: TRBD1; J: TRBJ1-2; CDR3: CACTGTGGNYGYTF; DNA: TGTGCCTGTACCGGGACAGGGGGCAACTATGGCTACACCTTC
V: TRBV5-1; D: NA; J: TRBJ1-1; CDR3: CASTRLGGGNTEAFF; DNA: TGCGCCAGCACTCGATTAGGAGGGGGGAACACTGAAGCTTTCTTT
V: TRBV12-5; D: TRBD1; J: TRBJ1-5; CDR3: CASGNLLQGYSDQPQHF; DNA: TGTGCTAGTGGTAACTTACTACAGGGGTATAGCGATCAGCCCCAGCATTTT
V: TRBV6-5; D: TRBD1; J: TRBJ1-1; CDR3: CASTRDRWNTEAFF; DNA: TGTGCCAGCACCCGGGACAGGTGGAACACTGAAGCTTTCTTT
V: TRBV7-2; D: NA; J: TRBJ1-1; CDR3: CASSPMRAVEAFF; DNA: TGTGCCAGCAGCCCCATGAGGGCCGTCGAAGCTTTCTTT
V: TRBV25-1; D: NA; J: TRBJ1-5; CDR3: CASSETGSNQPQHF; DNA: TGTGCCAGCAGTGAGACCGGCTCCAATCAGCCCCAGCATTTT
V: TRBV12-5; D: NA; J: TRBJ2-2; CDR3: CASGASDRLVGELFF; DNA: TGTGCTAGTGGTGCCTCGGACAGATTGGTCGGGGAGCTGTTTTTT
V: TRBV7-2; D: TRBD2; J: TRBJ2-5; CDR3: CASSLALAGRETQYF; DNA: TGTGCCAGCAGCTTAGCGTTGGCCGGGAGGGAGACCCAGTACTTC